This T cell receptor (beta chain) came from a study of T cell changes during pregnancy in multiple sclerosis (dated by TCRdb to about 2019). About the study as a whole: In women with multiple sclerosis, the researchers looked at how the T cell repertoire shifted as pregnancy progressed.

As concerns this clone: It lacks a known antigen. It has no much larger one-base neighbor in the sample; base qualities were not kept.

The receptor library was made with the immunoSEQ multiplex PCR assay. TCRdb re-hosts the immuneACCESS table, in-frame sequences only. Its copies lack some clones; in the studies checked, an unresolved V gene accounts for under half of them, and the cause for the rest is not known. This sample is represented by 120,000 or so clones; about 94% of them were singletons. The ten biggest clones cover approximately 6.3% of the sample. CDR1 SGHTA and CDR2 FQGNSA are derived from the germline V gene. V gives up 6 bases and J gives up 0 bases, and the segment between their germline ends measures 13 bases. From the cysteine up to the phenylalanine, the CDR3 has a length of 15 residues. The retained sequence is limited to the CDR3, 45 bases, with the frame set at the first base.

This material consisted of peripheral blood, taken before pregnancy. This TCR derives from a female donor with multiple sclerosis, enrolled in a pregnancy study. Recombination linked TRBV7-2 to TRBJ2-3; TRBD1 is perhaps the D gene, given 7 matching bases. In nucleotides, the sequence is TGTGCCAGCAGGCGGGACAGTACTAGCACAGATACGCAGTATTTT. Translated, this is CASRRDSTSTDTQYF.